The T cell receptor beta chain described here comes from a study of blood T cell repertoires in COVID-19. Study as a whole: The United States, Italy and Spain were the sources of the acute and convalescent COVID-19 samples. The analysed material was cDNA or gDNA that came from T cells, B-cell-depleted T cells, or PBMCs.

Researchers sorted participants into cohorts using their self-reported clinical history. CDR1 and CDR2 (germline): SGHNT, YYREEE (reference sequence). Trimming shortened V by 4 bases and J by 2 bases, and 10 bases separated the two germline ends. The length of the CDR3 is 13 residues. In the authors' workflow: Reference gene primers were amplified, and this amplification served to estimate nucleated cell counts. Profiling relied on immunoSEQ multiplex PCR, and the TCRdb table lists in-frame clones only, not all of them. V, J and clone size are those of that table, while D and trimming were read from the DNA. The data contain about 220,000 clones, about 87% of them seen just once; the ten biggest clones take up about 2.6%.

The origin of this receptor is a woman aged 30 to 39 who had recovered from COVID-19. The chain recombines TRBV5-4 with TRBJ2-7; possibly TRBD1 for D (5 bases). Sequencing input: PBMCs or T cells enriched from blood (not recorded which). CDR3: CASSQDITYEQYF. The CDR3 nucleotides read TGTGCCAGCAGCCAGGACATTACCTACGAGCAGTACTTC.